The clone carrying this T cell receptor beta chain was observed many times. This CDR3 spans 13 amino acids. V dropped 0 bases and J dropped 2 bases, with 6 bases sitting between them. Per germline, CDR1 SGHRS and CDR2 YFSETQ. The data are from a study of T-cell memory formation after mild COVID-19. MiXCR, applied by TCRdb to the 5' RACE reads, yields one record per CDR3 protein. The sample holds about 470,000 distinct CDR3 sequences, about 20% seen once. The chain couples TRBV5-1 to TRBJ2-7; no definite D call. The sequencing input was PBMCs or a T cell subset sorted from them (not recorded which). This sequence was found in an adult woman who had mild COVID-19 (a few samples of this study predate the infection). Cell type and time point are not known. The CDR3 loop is CASSLESAYEQYF. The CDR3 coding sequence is TGCGCCAGCAGCTTGGAAAGTGCCTACGAGCAGTACTTC.